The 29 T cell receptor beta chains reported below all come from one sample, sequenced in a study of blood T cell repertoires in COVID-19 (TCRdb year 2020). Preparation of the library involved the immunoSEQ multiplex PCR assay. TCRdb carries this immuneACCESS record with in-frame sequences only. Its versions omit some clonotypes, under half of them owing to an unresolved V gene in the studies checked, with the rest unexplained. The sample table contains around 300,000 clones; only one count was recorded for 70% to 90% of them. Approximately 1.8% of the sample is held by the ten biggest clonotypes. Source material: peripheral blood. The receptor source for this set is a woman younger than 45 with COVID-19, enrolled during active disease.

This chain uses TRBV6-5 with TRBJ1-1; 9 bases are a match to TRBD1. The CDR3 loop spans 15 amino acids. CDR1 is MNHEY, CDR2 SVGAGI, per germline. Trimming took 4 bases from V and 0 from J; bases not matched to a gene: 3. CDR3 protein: CASSWGTGMNTEAFF. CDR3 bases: TGTGCCAGCAGTTGGGGGACAGGGATGAACACTGAAGCTTTCTTT.

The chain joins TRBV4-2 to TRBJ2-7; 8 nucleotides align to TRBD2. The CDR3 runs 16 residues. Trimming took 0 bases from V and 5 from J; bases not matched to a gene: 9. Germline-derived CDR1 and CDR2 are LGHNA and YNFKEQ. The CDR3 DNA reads TGTGCCAGCAGCCAAGATCCACGGGGGGGGTTGGACGAGCAGTACTTC. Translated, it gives CASSQDPRGGLDEQYF.

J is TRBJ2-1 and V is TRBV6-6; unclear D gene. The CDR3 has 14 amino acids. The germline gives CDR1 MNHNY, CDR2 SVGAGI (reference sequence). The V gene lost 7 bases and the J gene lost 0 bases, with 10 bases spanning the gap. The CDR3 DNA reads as TGTGCCAGCACTAGAGATGGCTCCTACAATGAGCAGTTCTTC. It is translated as CASTRDGSYNEQFF.

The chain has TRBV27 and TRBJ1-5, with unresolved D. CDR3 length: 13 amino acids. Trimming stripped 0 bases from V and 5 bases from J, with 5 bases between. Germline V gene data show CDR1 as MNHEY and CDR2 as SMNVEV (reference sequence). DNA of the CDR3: TGTGCCAGCAGTTTATCGGCGGATCAGCCCCAGCATTTT. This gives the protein CASSLSADQPQHF.

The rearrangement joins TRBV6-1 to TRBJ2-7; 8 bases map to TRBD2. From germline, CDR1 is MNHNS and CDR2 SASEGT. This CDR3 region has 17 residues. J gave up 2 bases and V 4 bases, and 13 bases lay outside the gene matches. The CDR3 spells CASSAKVGTRETYEQYV. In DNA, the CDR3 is TGTGCCAGCAGTGCTAAAGTAGGGACTAGGGAAACCTACGAGCAGTACGTC.

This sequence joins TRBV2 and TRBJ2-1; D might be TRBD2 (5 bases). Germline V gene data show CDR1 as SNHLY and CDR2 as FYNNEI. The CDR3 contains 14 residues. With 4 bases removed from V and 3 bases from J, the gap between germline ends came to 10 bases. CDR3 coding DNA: TGTGCCAGCAGTGCGAGGGAAGTCTACAATGAGCAGTTCTTC. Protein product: CASSAREVYNEQFF.

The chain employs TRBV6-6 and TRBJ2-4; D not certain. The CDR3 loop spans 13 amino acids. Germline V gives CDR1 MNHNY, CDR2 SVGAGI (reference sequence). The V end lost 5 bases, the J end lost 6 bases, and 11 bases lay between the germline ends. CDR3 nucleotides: TGTGCCAGCAGTACCCGAGAAGTAAACATTCAGTACTTC. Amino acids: CASSTREVNIQYF.

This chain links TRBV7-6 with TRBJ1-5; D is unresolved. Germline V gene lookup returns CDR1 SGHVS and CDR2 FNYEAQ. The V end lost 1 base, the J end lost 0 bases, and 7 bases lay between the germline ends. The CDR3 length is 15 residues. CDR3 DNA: TGTGCCAGCAGCTTAGGGCCGTATAGCAATCAGCCCCAGCATTTT. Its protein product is CASSLGPYSNQPQHF.

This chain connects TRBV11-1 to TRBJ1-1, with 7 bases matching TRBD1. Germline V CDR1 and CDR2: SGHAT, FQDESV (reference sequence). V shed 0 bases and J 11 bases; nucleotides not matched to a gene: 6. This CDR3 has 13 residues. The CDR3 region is CASSLAEGTAAFF. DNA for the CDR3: TGTGCCAGCAGCTTAGCCGAAGGGACAGCGGCTTTCTTT.

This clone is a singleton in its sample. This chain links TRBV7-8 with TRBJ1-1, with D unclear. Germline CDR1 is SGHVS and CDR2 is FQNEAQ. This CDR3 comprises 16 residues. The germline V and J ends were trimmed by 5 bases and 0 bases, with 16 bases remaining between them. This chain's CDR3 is CASSPRLTAMNTEAFF. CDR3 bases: TGTGCCAGCAGCCCCCGACTTACGGCCATGAACACTGAAGCTTTCTTT.

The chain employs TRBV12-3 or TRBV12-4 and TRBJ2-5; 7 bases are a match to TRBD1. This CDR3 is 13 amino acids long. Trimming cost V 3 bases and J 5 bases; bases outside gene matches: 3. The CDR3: CASSFTGAETQYF. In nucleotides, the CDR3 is TGTGCCAGCAGTTTTACAGGGGCGGAGACCCAGTACTTC.

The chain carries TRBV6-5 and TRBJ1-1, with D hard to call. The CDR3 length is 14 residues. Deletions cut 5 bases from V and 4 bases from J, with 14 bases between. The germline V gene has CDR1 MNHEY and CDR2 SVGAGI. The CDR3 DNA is TGTGCCAGCAGTCCGGCGGAAGTGAGCACTGAAGCTTTCTTT. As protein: CASSPAEVSTEAFF.

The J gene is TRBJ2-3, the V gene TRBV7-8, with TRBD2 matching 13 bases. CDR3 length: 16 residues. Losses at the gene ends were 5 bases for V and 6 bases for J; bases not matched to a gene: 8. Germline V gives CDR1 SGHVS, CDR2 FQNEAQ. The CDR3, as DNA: TGTGCCAGCAGCCACCGACTAGCGGGGGGAGAGGATACGCAGTATTTT. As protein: CASSHRLAGGEDTQYF.

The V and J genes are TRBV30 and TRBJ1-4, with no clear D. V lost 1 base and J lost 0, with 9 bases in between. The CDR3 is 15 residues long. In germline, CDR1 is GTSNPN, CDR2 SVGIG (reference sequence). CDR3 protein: CAWSGTGTTNEKLFF. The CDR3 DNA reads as TGTGCCTGGAGTGGGACCGGGACAACTAATGAAAAACTGTTTTTT. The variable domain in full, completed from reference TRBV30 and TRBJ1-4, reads SQTIHQWPATLVQPVGSPLSLECTVEGTSNPNLYWYRQAAGRGLQLLFYSVGIGQISSEVPQNLSASRPQDRQFILSSKKLLLSDSGFYLCAWSGTGTTNEKLFFGSGTQLSVL.

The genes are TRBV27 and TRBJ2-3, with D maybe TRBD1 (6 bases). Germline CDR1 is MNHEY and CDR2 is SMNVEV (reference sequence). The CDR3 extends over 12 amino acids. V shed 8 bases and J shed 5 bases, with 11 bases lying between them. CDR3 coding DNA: TGTGCCAGCGCCCCGGACAGAGATACGCAGTATTTT. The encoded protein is CASAPDRDTQYF.

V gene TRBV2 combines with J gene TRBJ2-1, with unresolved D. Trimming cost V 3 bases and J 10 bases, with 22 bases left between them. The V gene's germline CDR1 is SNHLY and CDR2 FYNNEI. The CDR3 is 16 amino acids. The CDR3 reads CASSEEKSALAREQFF. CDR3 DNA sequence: TGTGCCAGCAGTGAGGAAAAGTCGGCGCTCGCGCGGGAGCAGTTCTTC.

DNA of the CDR3: TGTGCCAGCACCGCCCCCGGGTACAATGAGCAGTTCTTC. This translates into CASTAPGYNEQFF. The chain combines TRBV6-5 with TRBJ2-1; D uncertain. Germline assignment: CDR1 MNHEY and CDR2 SVGAGI. Trimming took off 7 bases at V and 4 bases at J, with 11 bases between the two ends. The CDR3 totals 13 residues.

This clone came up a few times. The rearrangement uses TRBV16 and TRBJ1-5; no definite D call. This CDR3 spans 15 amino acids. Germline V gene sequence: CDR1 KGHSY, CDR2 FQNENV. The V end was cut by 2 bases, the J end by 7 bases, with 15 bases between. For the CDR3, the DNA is TGTGCCAGCAGCCAACTATCCTTGGTGGGCCAGCCCCAGCATTTT. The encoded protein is CASSQLSLVGQPQHF.

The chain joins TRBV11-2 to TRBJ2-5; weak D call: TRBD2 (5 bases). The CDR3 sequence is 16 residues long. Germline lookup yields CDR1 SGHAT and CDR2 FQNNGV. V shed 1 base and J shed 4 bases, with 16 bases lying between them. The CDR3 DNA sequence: TGTGCCAGCAGCTTAGCGGGGTTTGGGTACGGAGAGACCCAGTACTTC. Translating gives CASSLAGFGYGETQYF.

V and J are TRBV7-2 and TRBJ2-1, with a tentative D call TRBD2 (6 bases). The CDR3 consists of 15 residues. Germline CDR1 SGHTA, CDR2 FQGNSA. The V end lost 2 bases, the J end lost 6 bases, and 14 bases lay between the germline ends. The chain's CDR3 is CASSLMAGQANEQFF. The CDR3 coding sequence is TGTGCCAGCAGCTTAATGGCGGGGCAAGCCAATGAGCAGTTCTTC.

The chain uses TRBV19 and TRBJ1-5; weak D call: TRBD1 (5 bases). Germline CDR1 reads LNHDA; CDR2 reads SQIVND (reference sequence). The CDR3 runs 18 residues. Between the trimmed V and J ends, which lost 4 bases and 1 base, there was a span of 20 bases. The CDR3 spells CASSTPRGGGVSNQPQHF. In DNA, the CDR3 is TGTGCCAGTAGTACCCCACGGGGAGGAGGGGTAAGCAATCAGCCCCAGCATTTT. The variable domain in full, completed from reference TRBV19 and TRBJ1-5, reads DGGITQSPKYLFRKEGQNVTLSCEQNLNHDAMYWYRQDPGQGLRLIYYSQIVNDFQKGDIAEGYSVSREKKESFPLTVTSAQKNPTAFYLCASSTPRGGGVSNQPQHFGDGTRLSIL.

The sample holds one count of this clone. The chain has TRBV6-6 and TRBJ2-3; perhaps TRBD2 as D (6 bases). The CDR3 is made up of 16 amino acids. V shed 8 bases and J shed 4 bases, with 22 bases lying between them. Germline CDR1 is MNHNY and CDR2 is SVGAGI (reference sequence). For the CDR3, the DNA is TGTGCCAGCGACGGATTAGGACTATTCCAGGCAGATACGCAGTATTTT. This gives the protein CASDGLGLFQADTQYF.

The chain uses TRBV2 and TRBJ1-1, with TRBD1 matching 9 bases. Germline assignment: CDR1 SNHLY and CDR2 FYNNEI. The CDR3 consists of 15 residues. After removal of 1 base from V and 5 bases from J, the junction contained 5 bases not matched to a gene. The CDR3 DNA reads TGTGCCAGCAGTGAAGAACAGGGGGCGCGGACTGAAGCTTTCTTT. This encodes CASSEEQGARTEAFF.

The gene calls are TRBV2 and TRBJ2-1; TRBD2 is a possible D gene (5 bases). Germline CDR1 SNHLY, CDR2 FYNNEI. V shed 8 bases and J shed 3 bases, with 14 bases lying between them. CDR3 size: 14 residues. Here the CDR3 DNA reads TGTGCCAGCGCAAACGGACTGGGCTACAATGAGCAGTTCTTC. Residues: CASANGLGYNEQFF.

The CDR3 here is CASNHGGGYETQYF. As DNA, the CDR3 is TGTGCCAGCAATCACGGGGGGGGTTATGAGACCCAGTACTTC. V and J are TRBV6-1 and TRBJ2-5; 8 positions match TRBD2. Germline CDR1 is MNHNS and CDR2 is SASEGT. With 7 bases clipped from V and 5 bases from J, the junction kept 9 bases outside the gene matches. This CDR3 has 14 residues.

The CDR3 loop reads CASSYSDRNSPLHF. CDR3 DNA sequence: TGTGCCAGCAGTTACTCGGACAGGAATTCACCCCTCCACTTT. The chain combines TRBV6-6 with TRBJ1-6; 7 bases line up with TRBD1. This CDR3 spans 14 amino acids. The ends lost 0 bases at V and 7 bases at J; junction bases unmatched: 0. Germline CDR1 is MNHNY and CDR2 is SVGAGI (reference sequence).

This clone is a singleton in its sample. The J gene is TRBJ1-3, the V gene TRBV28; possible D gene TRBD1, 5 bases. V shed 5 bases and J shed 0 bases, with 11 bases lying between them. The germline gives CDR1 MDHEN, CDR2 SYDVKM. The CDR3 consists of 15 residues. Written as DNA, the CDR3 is TGTGCCAGCAGTCCGGGACTCCTCTCTGGAAACACCATATATTTT. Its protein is CASSPGLLSGNTIYF.

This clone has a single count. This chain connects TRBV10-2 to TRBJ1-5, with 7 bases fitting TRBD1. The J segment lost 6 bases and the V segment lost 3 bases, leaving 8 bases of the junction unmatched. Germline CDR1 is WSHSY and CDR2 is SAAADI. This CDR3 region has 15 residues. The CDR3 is CASSDLGGYGQPQHF. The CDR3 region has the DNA TGCGCCAGCAGTGATCTAGGGGGCTACGGTCAGCCCCAGCATTTT.

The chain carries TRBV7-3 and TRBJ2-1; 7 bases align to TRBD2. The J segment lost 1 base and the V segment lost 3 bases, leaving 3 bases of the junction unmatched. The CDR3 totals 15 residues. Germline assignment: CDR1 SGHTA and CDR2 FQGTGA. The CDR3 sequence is CASSFTSASYNEQFF. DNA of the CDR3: TGTGCCAGCAGCTTTACTAGCGCATCCTACAATGAGCAGTTCTTC. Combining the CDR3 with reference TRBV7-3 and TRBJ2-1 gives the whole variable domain GAGVSQTPSNKVTEKGKYVELRCDPISGHTALYWYRQSLGQGPEFLIYFQGTGAADDSGLPNDRFFAVRPEGSVSTLKIQRTERGDSAVYLCASSFTSASYNEQFFGPGTRLTVL.